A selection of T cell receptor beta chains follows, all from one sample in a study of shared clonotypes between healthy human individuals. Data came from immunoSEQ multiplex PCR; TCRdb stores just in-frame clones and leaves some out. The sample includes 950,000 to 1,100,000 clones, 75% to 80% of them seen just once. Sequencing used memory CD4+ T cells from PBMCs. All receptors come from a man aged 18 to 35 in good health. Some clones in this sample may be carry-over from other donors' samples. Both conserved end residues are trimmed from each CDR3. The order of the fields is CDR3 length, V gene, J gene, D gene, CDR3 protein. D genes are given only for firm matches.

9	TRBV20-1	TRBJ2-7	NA	SARSSYEQY
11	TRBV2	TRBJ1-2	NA	ASTQGLLGGYT
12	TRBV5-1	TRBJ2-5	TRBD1	ASSARTGGETQY
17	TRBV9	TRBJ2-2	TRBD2	ASSDRFRAGPANTGELF
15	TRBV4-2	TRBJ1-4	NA	ASSQDQSGLGEEKLF
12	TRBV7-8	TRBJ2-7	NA	ASSLFEVSYEQY
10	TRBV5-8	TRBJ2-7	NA	ASSPGIYEQY
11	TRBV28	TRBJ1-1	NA	ASSIPGRSVAF
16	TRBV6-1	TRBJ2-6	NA	ASSEMPPDSSGANVLT
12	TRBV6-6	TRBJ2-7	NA	ASQMAGSSYEQY
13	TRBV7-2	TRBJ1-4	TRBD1	ASSPYGTGHEKLF
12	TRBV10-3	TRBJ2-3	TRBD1	AISPGQGTDTQY